The clone carrying this T cell receptor (beta chain) was counted between two and nine times. These data originate in a study of human T cells and chemical hapten exposure. As for the study in general: There were per-sample TCR yield variations, arising mainly from small pooled library volume differences.

Regarding time point: pre-sensitization, week 0. Sample treatment: therapeutic diphenylcyclopropenone sensitization with weekly scalp DPC. Patch tests were applied only after blood draws. This CDR3 comprises 14 residues. Trimming stripped 1 base from V and 6 bases from J, with 11 bases between. CDR1 is SGHAT and CDR2 is FQNNGV in the germline V gene. The library labeled individual cDNA molecules by adding unique molecular identifiers to them. TCRdb called the RACE reads again in MiXCR, with one record for every CDR3 protein. The sample holds a few hundred thousand distinct CDR3 sequences, around 5.5% seen once.

Sequencing used whole blood, obtained in connection with sensitization to the hapten diphenylcyclopropenone (DPC). The rearrangement joins TRBV11-2 to TRBJ2-3, with D perhaps matching TRBD1 or TRBD2 (6 bases each). The clonotype was recovered from a woman aged 18-35 years with alopecia areata. Some clones in this sample may be carry-over from other donors' samples. CDR3 coding DNA: TGTGCCAGCAGCTTAGGGGGGGCGTCGGATACGCAGTATTTT. Its translation: CASSLGGASDTQYF.